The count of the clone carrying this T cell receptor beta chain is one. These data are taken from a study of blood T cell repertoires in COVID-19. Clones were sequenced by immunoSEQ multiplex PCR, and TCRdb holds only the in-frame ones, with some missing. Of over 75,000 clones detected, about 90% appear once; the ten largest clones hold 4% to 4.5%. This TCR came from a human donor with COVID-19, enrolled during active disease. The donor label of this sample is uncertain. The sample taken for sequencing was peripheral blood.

CDR3 nucleotides: TGTGCCATCAAGGAAGCGGGGGCGTCCTACGAGCAGTACTTC. Protein product: CAIKEAGASYEQYF. V usage is TRBV10-3 and J usage is TRBJ2-7, with 8 bases fitting TRBD2. The CDR3 spans 14 residues. The germline V gene has CDR1 ENHRY and CDR2 SYGVKD. Trimming removed 7 bases from V and 1 base from J; junction bases left unmatched: 6.